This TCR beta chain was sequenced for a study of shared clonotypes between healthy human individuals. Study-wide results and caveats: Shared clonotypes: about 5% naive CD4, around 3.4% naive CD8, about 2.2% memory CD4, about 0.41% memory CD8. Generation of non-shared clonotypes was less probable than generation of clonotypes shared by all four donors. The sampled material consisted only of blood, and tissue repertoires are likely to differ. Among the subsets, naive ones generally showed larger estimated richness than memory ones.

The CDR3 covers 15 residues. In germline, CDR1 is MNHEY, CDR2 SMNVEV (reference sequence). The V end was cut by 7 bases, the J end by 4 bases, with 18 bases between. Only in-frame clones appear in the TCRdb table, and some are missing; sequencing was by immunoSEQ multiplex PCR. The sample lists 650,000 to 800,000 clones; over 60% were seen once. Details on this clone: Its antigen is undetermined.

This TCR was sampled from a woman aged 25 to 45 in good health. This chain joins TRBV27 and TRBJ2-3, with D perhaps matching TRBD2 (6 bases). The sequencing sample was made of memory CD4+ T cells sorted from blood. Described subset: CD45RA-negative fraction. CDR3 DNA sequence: TGTGCCAGCACCCCCGGGACTTCATGGGCAGATACGCAGTATTTT. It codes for CASTPGTSWADTQYF.